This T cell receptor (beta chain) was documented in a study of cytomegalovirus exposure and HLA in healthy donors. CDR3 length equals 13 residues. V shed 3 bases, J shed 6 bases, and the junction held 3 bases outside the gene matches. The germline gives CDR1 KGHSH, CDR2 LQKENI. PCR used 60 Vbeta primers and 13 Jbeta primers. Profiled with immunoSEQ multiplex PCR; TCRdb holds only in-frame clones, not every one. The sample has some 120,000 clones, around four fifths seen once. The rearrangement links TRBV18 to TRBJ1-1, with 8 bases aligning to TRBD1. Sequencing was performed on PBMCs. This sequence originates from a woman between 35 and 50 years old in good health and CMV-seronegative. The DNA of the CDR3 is TGTGCCAGCTCACCGCCGGGACAGGCTGAAGCTTTCTTT. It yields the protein CASSPPGQAEAFF.